Listed below are T cell receptor beta chains from one sample, sequenced in a study of OX40 agonist ivuxolimab in advanced cancers. Data came from immunoSEQ multiplex PCR; TCRdb stores just in-frame clones and leaves some out. Of 70,000 or so clones listed, roughly 89% are singletons. The sample in question was CD4+ or CD8+ T cells sorted from blood, obtained in a trial of the OX40 agonist ivuxolimab. The receptors come from an adult with an advanced solid tumor such as melanoma, head and neck, liver or kidney cancer. CDR3s include the opening cysteine and the closing phenylalanine or tryptophan. Fields, in order: D gene, clone size, J gene, V gene, CDR3 protein, CDR3 DNA. A D gene is named only where the DNA matches it firmly. A clone size is listed for some rows: how often the clone was seen (once, few, many), or a class if it is expanded.

NA,NA,TRBJ1-4,TRBV4-1,CASSSRQENEKLFF,TGCGCCAGCAGCTCCCGTCAGGAGAATGAAAAACTGTTTTTT
NA,once,TRBJ2-4,TRBV19,CASSTPGLHNIQYF,TGTGCCAGTAGTACCCCGGGACTCCACAACATTCAGTACTTC
NA,NA,TRBJ1-5,TRBV6-5,CASSLNRLSNQPQHF,TGTGCCAGCAGCCTAAACCGGCTTAGCAATCAGCCCCAGCATTTT
TRBD1,NA,TRBJ2-7,TRBV11-2,CASSLDRTGYYEQYF,TGTGCCAGCAGCTTAGATCGGACAGGATACTACGAGCAGTACTTC
TRBD2,NA,TRBJ2-1,TRBV27,CASSLEPGLAGAYNEQFF,TGTGCCAGCAGTCTTGAGCCGGGACTAGCGGGAGCTTACAATGAGCAGTTCTTC
TRBD1,NA,TRBJ1-1,TRBV12-5,CASGLEAGGYTEAFF,TGTGCTAGTGGTTTGGAGGCAGGGGGTTACACTGAAGCTTTCTTT
NA,NA,TRBJ1-2,TRBV29-1,CSVDWGIYGYTF,TGCAGCGTTGATTGGGGGATCTATGGCTACACCTTC
NA,NA,TRBJ1-1,TRBV5-1,CASSVTGNTEAFF,TGCGCCAGCAGCGTGACAGGGAACACTGAAGCTTTCTTT
NA,NA,TRBJ2-2,TRBV7-9,CASTPRGAATGELFF,TGTGCCAGCACCCCTAGAGGGGCGGCCACCGGGGAGCTGTTTTTT
NA,NA,TRBJ1-1,TRBV19,CASSSRFGEAFF,TGTGCCAGTAGTAGCCGTTTTGGGGAAGCTTTCTTT
NA,NA,TRBJ1-3,TRBV7-8,CASSTRSGSGNTIYF,TGTGCCAGCAGCACGCGTTCAGGGTCTGGAAACACCATATATTTT
NA,NA,TRBJ2-5,TRBV14,CASSPRREMGETQYF,TGTGCCAGCAGCCCACGACGGGAAATGGGGGAGACCCAGTACTTC
TRBD1,NA,TRBJ1-6,TRBV5-4,CASSSPKGANSPLHF,TGTGCCAGCAGCTCACCTAAGGGGGCTAATTCACCCCTCCACTTT
NA,NA,TRBJ2-3,TRBV7-2,CASSFTDTQYF,TGTGCCAGCAGTTTTACAGATACGCAGTATTTT
NA,NA,TRBJ1-2,TRBV14,CASSQDRTFQEDYGYTF,TGTGCCAGCAGCCAAGATCGGACATTTCAGGAGGACTATGGCTACACCTTC